The clone carrying this T cell receptor (beta chain) was counted between two and nine times. Germline V gives CDR1 SGHRS, CDR2 YFSETQ. The CDR3 is 14 amino acids. V lost 3 bases and J lost 3, with 10 bases in between. The record originates from a study of human T cells and chemical hapten exposure. Time point denoted: pre-sensitization, week 0. Treatment in this sample: therapeutic diphenylcyclopropenone sensitization with weekly scalp DPC. The study extracted total RNA from unfractionated whole blood. Blood draws came first, before each patch test. TCRdb processed the RACE reads anew with MiXCR; each CDR3 protein has one entry. The data contain about 50,000 distinct CDR3 sequences, 8.5% to 10% of them seen just once; the ten biggest clones take up about 9.6%.

This sequence originates from a woman between 25 and 40 years old with alopecia areata. Some clones in this sample may be carry-over from other donors' samples. The sample here was whole blood, taken in connection with sensitization to the hapten diphenylcyclopropenone (DPC). V is TRBV5-1 and J is TRBJ1-5; D unclear. As DNA, the CDR3 is TGCGCCAGCAGCTCTGACGGACTCAATCAGCCCCAGCATTTT. Its translation: CASSSDGLNQPQHF.